Listed below are T cell receptor beta chains from one sample, sequenced in a study of T cell responses to AZD1222 COVID-19 vaccine. The assay was immunoSEQ multiplex PCR, and TCRdb's table has in-frame clones only and misses some. The data show 75,000 to 95,000 clones, with about 88% seen just once and 11% held by the top ten. The specimen was peripheral blood, collected on day 0 of AZD1222 vaccination. The source of these receptors is an adult in good health. Each CDR3 is given with its conserved first and last residue. A D gene is named only where the DNA matches it firmly. A row's size may be missing; if present it is once, few, many or a size class.

v_call: TRBV7-3
clone_size: .
cdr3_length: 14
j_call: TRBJ2-1
d_call: .
cdr3_aa: CASSSPSLGNEQFF
cdr3_nt: TGTGCCAGCAGCTCGCCCTCCCTCGGAAATGAGCAGTTCTTC

v_call: TRBV7-9
clone_size: .
cdr3_length: 17
j_call: TRBJ2-1
d_call: .
cdr3_aa: CASSDLRTSTGTNEQFF
cdr3_nt: TGTGCCAGCAGCGACCTCCGTACAAGCACAGGGACCAATGAGCAGTTCTTC

v_call: TRBV28
clone_size: .
cdr3_length: 15
j_call: TRBJ2-5
d_call: TRBD1
cdr3_aa: CASKSQGVLQETQYF
cdr3_nt: TGTGCCAGCAAGTCGCAGGGGGTACTCCAAGAGACCCAGTACTTC

v_call: TRBV28
clone_size: .
cdr3_length: 13
j_call: TRBJ1-1
d_call: TRBD1
cdr3_aa: CASIGGRGTEAFF
cdr3_nt: TGTGCCAGCATAGGGGGCCGGGGCACTGAAGCTTTCTTT

v_call: TRBV18
clone_size: few
cdr3_length: 12
j_call: TRBJ2-3
d_call: .
cdr3_aa: CASSQRMSTQYF
cdr3_nt: TGTGCCAGCTCACAGAGGATGAGTACGCAGTATTTT

v_call: TRBV27
clone_size: .
cdr3_length: 14
j_call: TRBJ2-7
d_call: .
cdr3_aa: CASSLSFGLAKQYF
cdr3_nt: TGTGCCAGCAGTTTATCTTTCGGATTGGCAAAGCAGTACTTC

v_call: TRBV4-1
clone_size: .
cdr3_length: 14
j_call: TRBJ1-2
d_call: .
cdr3_aa: CASSQEARQYGYTF
cdr3_nt: TGCGCCAGCAGCCAAGAGGCCCGCCAGTATGGCTACACCTTC

v_call: TRBV5-1
clone_size: few
cdr3_length: 14
j_call: TRBJ1-1
d_call: TRBD1
cdr3_aa: CASSRTGQNTEAFF
cdr3_nt: TGCGCCAGCAGCCGGACAGGGCAAAACACTGAAGCTTTCTTT

v_call: TRBV7-9
clone_size: .
cdr3_length: 17
j_call: TRBJ2-5
d_call: TRBD2
cdr3_aa: CASSPGPGLAGQETQYF
cdr3_nt: TGTGCCAGCAGCCCCGGACCGGGACTAGCAGGACAAGAGACCCAGTACTTC

v_call: TRBV6-1
clone_size: once
cdr3_length: 18
j_call: TRBJ2-4
d_call: TRBD2
cdr3_aa: CASSEALGLAGPKNIQYF
cdr3_nt: TGTGCCAGCAGTGAGGCGTTGGGACTAGCGGGGCCCAAAAACATTCAGTACTTC

v_call: TRBV3-1/TRBV3-2
clone_size: .
cdr3_length: 16
j_call: TRBJ2-1
d_call: .
cdr3_aa: CASSQVSWSSYNEQFF
cdr3_nt: TGTGCCAGCAGCCAAGTGTCCTGGAGCTCCTACAATGAGCAGTTCTTC

v_call: TRBV11-3
clone_size: .
cdr3_length: 13
j_call: TRBJ1-6
d_call: .
cdr3_aa: CASSLDLNSPLHF
cdr3_nt: TGTGCCAGCAGCTTAGATCTGAATTCACCCCTCCACTTT

v_call: TRBV28
clone_size: .
cdr3_length: 16
j_call: TRBJ2-1
d_call: .
cdr3_aa: CASSLSVPGSYNEQFF
cdr3_nt: TGTGCCAGCAGTTTATCGGTTCCAGGGTCCTACAATGAGCAGTTCTTC

v_call: TRBV19
clone_size: .
cdr3_length: 13
j_call: TRBJ1-2
d_call: .
cdr3_aa: CASSRTDIYGYTF
cdr3_nt: TGTGCCAGTAGTCGGACAGACATCTATGGCTACACCTTC

v_call: TRBV7-2
clone_size: .
cdr3_length: 13
j_call: TRBJ1-1
d_call: .
cdr3_aa: CASSSSGGGSAFF
cdr3_nt: TGTGCCAGCAGCTCCTCGGGGGGAGGGTCAGCTTTCTTT

v_call: TRBV30
clone_size: once
cdr3_length: 14
j_call: TRBJ1-4
d_call: TRBD1
cdr3_aa: CAWTPGQGDEKLFF
cdr3_nt: TGTGCCTGGACCCCCGGGCAGGGGGACGAAAAACTGTTTTTT

v_call: TRBV5-1
clone_size: .
cdr3_length: 15
j_call: TRBJ2-7
d_call: TRBD1
cdr3_aa: CASSLGGQGSHEQYF
cdr3_nt: TGCGCCAGCAGCTTGGGGGGACAGGGTTCCCACGAGCAGTACTTC

v_call: TRBV10-3
clone_size: .
cdr3_length: 18
j_call: TRBJ2-6
d_call: .
cdr3_aa: CAISESDINTSGANVLTF
cdr3_nt: TGTGCCATCAGTGAGTCGGACATCAATACCTCTGGGGCCAACGTCCTGACTTTC

v_call: TRBV3-1/TRBV3-2
clone_size: .
cdr3_length: 11
j_call: TRBJ1-2
d_call: .
cdr3_aa: CASSSQGGYTF
cdr3_nt: TGTGCCAGCAGCTCTCAGGGTGGCTACACCTTC

v_call: TRBV7-2
clone_size: .
cdr3_length: 16
j_call: TRBJ2-5
d_call: TRBD2
cdr3_aa: CASSPGLAGTQETQYF
cdr3_nt: TGTGCCAGCAGCCCGGGACTAGCGGGTACCCAAGAGACCCAGTACTTC

v_call: TRBV10-2
clone_size: few
cdr3_length: 17
j_call: TRBJ2-3
d_call: TRBD2
cdr3_aa: CASSGIAWEGRTDTQYF
cdr3_nt: TGCGCCAGCAGTGGAATCGCGTGGGAGGGTCGCACAGATACGCAGTATTTT

v_call: TRBV6-5
clone_size: .
cdr3_length: 15
j_call: TRBJ2-3
d_call: .
cdr3_aa: CASAGRGPGTDTQYF
cdr3_nt: TGTGCCAGCGCCGGACGGGGACCCGGCACAGATACGCAGTATTTT

v_call: TRBV28
clone_size: .
cdr3_length: 15
j_call: TRBJ1-4
d_call: .
cdr3_aa: CASSTQGGAAEKLFF
cdr3_nt: TGTGCCAGCAGTACCCAAGGGGGGGCTGCGGAAAAACTGTTTTTT